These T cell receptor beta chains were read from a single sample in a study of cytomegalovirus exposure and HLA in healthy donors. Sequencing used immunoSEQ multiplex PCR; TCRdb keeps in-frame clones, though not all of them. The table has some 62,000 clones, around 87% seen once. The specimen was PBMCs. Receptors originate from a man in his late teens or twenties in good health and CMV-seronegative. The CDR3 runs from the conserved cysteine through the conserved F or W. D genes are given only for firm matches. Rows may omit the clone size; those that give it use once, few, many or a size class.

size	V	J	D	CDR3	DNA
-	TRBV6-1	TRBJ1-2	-	CASTDIEGRGGYTF	TGTGCCAGCACCGACATCGAGGGGCGGGGCGGCTACACCTTC
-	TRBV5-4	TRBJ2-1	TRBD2	CASTPAGGNNEQFF	TGTGCCAGCACCCCGGCGGGAGGAAACAATGAGCAGTTCTTC
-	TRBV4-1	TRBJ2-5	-	CASSQAIWQGVPQETQYF	TGCGCCAGCAGCCAAGCGATTTGGCAGGGCGTCCCCCAAGAGACCCAGTACTTC
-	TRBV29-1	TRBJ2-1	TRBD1	CSVTGNEQFF	TGCAGCGTGACAGGGAATGAGCAGTTCTTC
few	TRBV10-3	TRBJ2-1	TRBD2	CAISESSGGYNEQFF	TGTGCCATCAGTGAGTCTAGCGGGGGGTACAATGAGCAGTTCTTC
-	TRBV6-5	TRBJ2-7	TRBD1	CASSRPGTAYYEQYF	TGTGCCAGCAGCCGCCCAGGGACAGCCTACTACGAGCAGTACTTC
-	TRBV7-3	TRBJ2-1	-	CASSRTSYNEQFF	TGTGCCAGCAGCCGGACATCCTACAATGAGCAGTTCTTC
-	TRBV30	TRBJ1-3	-	CAWSALLNTIYF	TGTGCCTGGAGTGCTCTCTTGAACACCATATATTTT
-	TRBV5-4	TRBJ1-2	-	CASSFETDYGYTF	TGTGCCAGCAGCTTTGAGACAGACTATGGCTACACCTTC
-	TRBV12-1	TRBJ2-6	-	CASSLGVGCSGANVLTF	TGTGCCAGCAGCCTCGGGGTGGGATGTTCTGGGGCCAACGTCCTGACTTTC
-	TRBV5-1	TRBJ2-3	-	CASSLDYGQPTDTQYF	TGCGCCAGCAGCTTAGATTACGGACAGCCCACAGATACGCAGTATTTT
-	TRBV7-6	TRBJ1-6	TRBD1	CASSLTGGMANSPLHF	TGTGCCAGCAGTTTGACAGGGGGTATGGCTAATTCACCCCTCCACTTT
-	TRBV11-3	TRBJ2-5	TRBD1	CASGTGQTQYF	TGTGCCAGCGGGACAGGGCAGACCCAGTACTTC
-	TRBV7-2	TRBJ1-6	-	CASSLGLTDNSPLHF	TGTGCCAGCAGCTTAGGGCTGACAGATAATTCACCCCTCCACTTT
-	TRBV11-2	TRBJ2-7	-	CASSPLALSEQYF	TGTGCCAGCAGCCCCCTAGCCCTCTCCGAGCAGTACTTC